The present TCR beta chain was sequenced within a study of type 1 regulatory T cells. At the level of the study: This in vitro CD4 product, T-allo10, is enriched for Tr1 cells and alloantigen-specific.

TCRdb fed the reads into MiXCR, producing one record per CDR3 protein. The sample has about 65,000 distinct CDR3 sequences, approximately 50% seen once. This clonotype showed up just a few times. Its antigen is currently unknown. V lost 5 bases to trimming and J lost 8 bases, with 10 bases between them. The CDR3 has 12 amino acids. Study-wide results and limits: Compared with non-Tr1 cells, Tr1 cells showed a narrower TCR repertoire.

The rearrangement uses TRBV12-3 or TRBV12-4 and TRBJ1-5, with D perhaps TRBD1 (6 bases). Source material: cultured non-Tr1 T cells, either the whole culture or a sorted T cell fraction (not recorded which). This TCR was sampled from a human donor in good health. CDR3: CASSRHREPQHF. DNA for the CDR3: TGTGCCAGCAGTCGCCACAGGGAGCCCCAGCATTTT.